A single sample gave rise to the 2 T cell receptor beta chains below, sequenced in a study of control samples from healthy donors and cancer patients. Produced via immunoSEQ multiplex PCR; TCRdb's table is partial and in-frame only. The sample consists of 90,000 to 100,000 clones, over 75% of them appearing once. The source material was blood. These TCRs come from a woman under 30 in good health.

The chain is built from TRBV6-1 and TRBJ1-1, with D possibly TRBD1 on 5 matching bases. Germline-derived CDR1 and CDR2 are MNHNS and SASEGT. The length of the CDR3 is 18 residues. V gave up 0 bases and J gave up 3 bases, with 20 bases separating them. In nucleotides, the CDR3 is TGTGCCAGCAGTGAAGCTTGGGCCAGGGCCCTCAGGGACACTGAAGCTTTCTTT. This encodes CASSEAWARALRDTEAFF.

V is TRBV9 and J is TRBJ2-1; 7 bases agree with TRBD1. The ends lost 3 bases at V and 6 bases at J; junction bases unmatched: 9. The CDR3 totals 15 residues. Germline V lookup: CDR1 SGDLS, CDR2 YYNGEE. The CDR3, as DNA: TGTGCCAGCAGCGCCAGACAGGGTGACGGCAATGAGCAGTTCTTC. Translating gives CASSARQGDGNEQFF.